What follows is one T cell receptor (beta chain) and its context. As originally analysed: Amplification with reference gene primers provided the estimates of nucleated cell counts. TCRdb keeps only in-frame clones here, not all; method: immunoSEQ multiplex PCR. That table is the source of V, J and clone size, and D and trimming were worked out from the DNA. The table has about 180,000 clones, over 75% seen once. The data originate from a study of blood T cell repertoires in COVID-19. About the study: The study drew acute and convalescent COVID-19 samples from the United States, Italy and Spain. PBMCs, B-cell-depleted T cells, or T cells provided the cDNA or gDNA that made up the material.

The ends were cut back, 5 bases at V and 2 bases at J, with 14 bases in the middle. This CDR3 has 15 residues. Germline loops: CDR1 SGHDT, CDR2 YYEEEE. This receptor was taken from a man in his sixties with acute or convalescent COVID-19. Sequencing was performed on peripheral blood. The chain carries TRBV5-6 and TRBJ1-3; a possible D gene is TRBD1 (5 bases). The DNA of the CDR3 is TGTGCCAGCAGGCAACGGTCGGGGGCTGGAAACACCATATATTTT. Residues: CASRQRSGAGNTIYF.